The 14 T cell receptor beta chains given below trace back to one sample, sequenced in a study of T cell responses to AZD1222 COVID-19 vaccine. TCRdb keeps only in-frame clones here, not all; method: immunoSEQ multiplex PCR. Seen here are under 100,000 clones, about nine tenths observed once, and the top ten hold less than 6%. Sequencing used peripheral blood, obtained 28 days after the second AZD1222 dose. The receptors were gathered from an adult who received the AZD1222 COVID-19 vaccine.

The chain uses TRBV7-8 and TRBJ1-5; D gene ambiguous. CDR1 is SGHVS, CDR2 FQNEAQ, per germline. This CDR3 spans 13 amino acids. Trimming stripped 3 bases from V and 5 bases from J, with 8 bases between. CDR3 nucleotides: TGTGCCAGCAGCTTGGGGAGTTATCAGCCCCAGCATTTT. Translation: CASSLGSYQPQHF.

J is TRBJ1-2 and V is TRBV2; D possibly corresponds to TRBD1 (6 bases). Germline CDR1 is SNHLY and CDR2 is FYNNEI. The CDR3 spans 15 residues. Trimming stripped 4 bases from V and 0 bases from J, with 12 bases between. CDR3 sequence (DNA): TGTGCCAGCAGTGGACAGGCAAAAACTAACTATGGCTACACCTTC. The encoded protein is CASSGQAKTNYGYTF.

The J gene is TRBJ2-7, the V gene TRBV5-1; TRBD1 aligns across 12 bases. Unmatched junction bases numbered 8, after V lost 6 bases and J lost 4 bases. This CDR3 contains 15 residues. In germline, CDR1 is SGHRS, CDR2 YFSETQ. This chain's CDR3 is CASTFGTGGFYEQYF. In DNA form, the CDR3 reads TGCGCCAGCACCTTCGGGACAGGGGGCTTTTACGAGCAGTACTTC.

The rearrangement uses TRBV4-1 and TRBJ2-7; D gene ambiguous. This CDR3 spans 15 amino acids. Trimming left V 4 bases short and J 1 base short, with 14 bases between. Germline V gene sequence: CDR1 MGHRA, CDR2 YSYEKL. The CDR3 DNA sequence: TGCGCCAGCAGCCTCCTAGAACGTCCATCCTACGAGCAGTACTTC. As protein: CASSLLERPSYEQYF.

The V call is TRBV9, the J call TRBJ1-4; TRBD1 matches at 10 bases. Germline loops: CDR1 SGDLS, CDR2 YYNGEE. V shed 4 bases and J 7 bases; nucleotides not matched to a gene: 4. This CDR3 is built from 14 residues. CDR3 residues: CASSPGQGGEKLFF. DNA of the CDR3: TGTGCCAGCAGCCCAGGACAGGGGGGTGAAAAACTGTTTTTT.

V gene TRBV6-5 combines with J gene TRBJ2-3, with D possibly being TRBD1 (6 bases). Germline loops: CDR1 MNHEY, CDR2 SVGAGI. CDR3 length: 14 amino acids. V lost 6 bases, J lost 5 bases, and 15 bases lay in between. The CDR3 here is CASSRDRIGDTQYF. CDR3 nucleotide sequence: TGTGCCAGCAGCCGCGACAGGATAGGAGATACGCAGTATTTT.

V is TRBV6-2 or TRBV6-3 and J is TRBJ1-5; D is perhaps TRBD1 (5 bases). Trimming removed 6 bases from V and 2 bases from J, with 14 bases in between. CDR3 length: 15 residues. Germline V gene sequence: CDR1 MNHEY, CDR2 SVGEGT. CDR3 nucleotides: TGTGCCAGCAGCCCCGGGACTTTAGGCAATCAGCCCCAGCATTTT. Its translation: CASSPGTLGNQPQHF.

The CDR3 DNA reads TGTGCCAGCAGCCCGCTGGGTGCAGATACGCAGTATTTT. Its protein is CASSPLGADTQYF. This chain links TRBV7-8 with TRBJ2-3, with no clear D. Trimming removed 5 bases from V and 4 bases from J, with 10 bases in between. Germline V gene sequence: CDR1 SGHVS, CDR2 FQNEAQ. The CDR3 is 13 amino acids.

This rearrangement joins TRBV21-1 to TRBJ1-1; TRBD1 is the table's D call and was not checked against the DNA. TRBV21-1 is a recognized pseudogene. This CDR3 spans 16 amino acids. The CDR3 coding sequence is TGTGCCAGCAGCTGCCGTCGCGGACAGACAAACACTGAAGCTTTCTTT. It specifies CASSCRRGQTNTEAFF.

The genes are TRBV6-5 and TRBJ2-1; TRBD1 or TRBD2 may be the D gene (5 bases each). V was pared by 7 bases and J by 9 bases, with 16 bases between. Per germline, CDR1 MNHEY and CDR2 SVGAGI. CDR3 length: 13 residues. The CDR3 sequence: CASKWDHRVEQFF. The CDR3 DNA is TGTGCCAGCAAGTGGGACCACCGGGTTGAGCAGTTCTTC.

This chain links TRBV5-6 with TRBJ1-1; no reliable D call. There are 15 residues in the CDR3. Germline values: CDR1 SGHDT, CDR2 YYEEEE. Trimming took off 0 bases at V and 0 bases at J, with 9 bases between the two ends. The CDR3 region has the DNA TGTGCCAGCAGCTTGGTCACACTTATGAACACTGAAGCTTTCTTT. Encoded protein: CASSLVTLMNTEAFF.

V usage is TRBV27 and J usage is TRBJ2-3, with D unclear. The germline V gene has CDR1 MNHEY and CDR2 SMNVEV (reference sequence). V was shortened by 1 base and J by 0 bases, with 8 bases between the two germline ends. This CDR3 region has 15 residues. The CDR3 is CASSLWAPSTDTQYF. The DNA for the CDR3 is TGTGCCAGCAGTTTATGGGCACCAAGCACAGATACGCAGTATTTT.

The chain has TRBV20-1 and TRBJ1-4, with D possibly being TRBD1 (5 bases). Germline assignment: CDR1 DFQATT and CDR2 SNEGSKA (reference sequence). The CDR3 covers 12 residues. V lost 3 bases and J 8 bases, leaving 10 bases between the germline ends. The CDR3 reads CSASGGGEKLFF. The CDR3 DNA follows: TGCAGTGCTAGTGGGGGGGGAGAAAAACTGTTTTTT.

This clone was picked up a small number of times. The chain couples TRBV7-9 to TRBJ2-7; TRBD1 is a possible D gene (6 bases). Germline lookup yields CDR1 SEHNR and CDR2 FQNEAQ (reference sequence). This CDR3 has 15 residues. The V end was cut by 5 bases, the J end by 4 bases, with 18 bases between. CDR3: CASSRGQGPVYEQYF. In DNA, the CDR3 is TGTGCCAGCAGCCGTGGGCAGGGGCCGGTTTACGAGCAGTACTTC. The full variable domain, with the rest looked up from reference TRBV7-9 and TRBJ2-7, is DTGVSQNPRHKITKRGQNVTFRCDPISEHNRLYWYRQTLGQGPEFLTYFQNEAQLEKSRLLSDRFSAERPKGSFSTLEIQRTEQGDSAMYLCASSRGQGPVYEQYFGPGTRLTVT.